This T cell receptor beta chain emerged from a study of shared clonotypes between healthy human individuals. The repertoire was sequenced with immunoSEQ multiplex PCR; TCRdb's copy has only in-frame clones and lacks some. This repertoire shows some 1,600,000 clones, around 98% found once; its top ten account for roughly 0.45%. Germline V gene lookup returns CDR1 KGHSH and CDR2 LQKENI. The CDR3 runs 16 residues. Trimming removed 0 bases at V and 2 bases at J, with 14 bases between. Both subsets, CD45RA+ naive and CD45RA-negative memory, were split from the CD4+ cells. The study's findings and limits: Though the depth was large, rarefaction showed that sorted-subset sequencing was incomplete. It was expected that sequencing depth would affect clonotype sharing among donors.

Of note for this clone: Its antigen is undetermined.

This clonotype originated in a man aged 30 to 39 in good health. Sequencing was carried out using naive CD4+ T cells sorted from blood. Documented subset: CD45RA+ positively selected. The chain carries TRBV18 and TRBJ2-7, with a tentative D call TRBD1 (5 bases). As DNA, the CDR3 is TGTGCCAGCTCACCACCGGGGCAGCTATTACCCTACGAGCAGTACTTC. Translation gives CASSPPGQLLPYEQYF. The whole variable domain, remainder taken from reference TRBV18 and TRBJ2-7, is NAGVMQNPRHLVRRRGQEARLRCSPMKGHSHVYWYRQLPEEGLKFMVYLQKENIIDESGMPKERFSAEFPKEGPSILRIQQVVRGDSAAYFCASSPPGQLLPYEQYFGPGTRLTVT.